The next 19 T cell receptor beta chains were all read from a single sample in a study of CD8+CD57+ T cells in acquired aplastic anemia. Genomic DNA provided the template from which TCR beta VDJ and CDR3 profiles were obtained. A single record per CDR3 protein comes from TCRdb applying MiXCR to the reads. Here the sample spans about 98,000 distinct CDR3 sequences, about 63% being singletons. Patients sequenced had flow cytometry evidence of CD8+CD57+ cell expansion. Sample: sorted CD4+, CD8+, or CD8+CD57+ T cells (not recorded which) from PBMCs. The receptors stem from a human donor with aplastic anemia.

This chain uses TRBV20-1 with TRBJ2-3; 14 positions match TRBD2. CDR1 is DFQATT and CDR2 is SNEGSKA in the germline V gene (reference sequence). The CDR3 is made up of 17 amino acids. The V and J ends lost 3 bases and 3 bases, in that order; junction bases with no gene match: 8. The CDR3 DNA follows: TGCAGTGCTAGGTCGTCTCGGACTAGCGGGGGGACAGATACGCAGTATTTT. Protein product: CSARSSRTSGGTDTQYF.

The DNA for the CDR3 is TGCAGCGTTGCTCTCCTAGGTCCAGATACGCAGTATTTT. This codes for CSVALLGPDTQYF. The chain has TRBV29-1 and TRBJ2-3; D remains unclear. V was clipped by 4 bases and J by 4 bases, with 12 bases between them. The germline V gene encodes CDR1 SQVTM and CDR2 ANQGSEA. The CDR3 spans 13 residues.

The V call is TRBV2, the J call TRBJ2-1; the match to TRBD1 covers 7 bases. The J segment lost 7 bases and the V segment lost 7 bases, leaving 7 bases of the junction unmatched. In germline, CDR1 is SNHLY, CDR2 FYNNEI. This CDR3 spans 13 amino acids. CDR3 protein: CASTRTGTNEQFF. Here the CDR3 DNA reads TGTGCCAGCACTAGGACAGGTACTAATGAGCAGTTCTTC.

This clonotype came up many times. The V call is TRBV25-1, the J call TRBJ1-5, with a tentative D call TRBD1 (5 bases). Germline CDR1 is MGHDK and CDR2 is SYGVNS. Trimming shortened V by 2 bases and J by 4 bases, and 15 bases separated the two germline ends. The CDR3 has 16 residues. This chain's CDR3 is CASSEPGNPFNQPQHF. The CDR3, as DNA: TGTGCCAGCAGTGAACCAGGGAATCCCTTTAATCAGCCCCAGCATTTT.

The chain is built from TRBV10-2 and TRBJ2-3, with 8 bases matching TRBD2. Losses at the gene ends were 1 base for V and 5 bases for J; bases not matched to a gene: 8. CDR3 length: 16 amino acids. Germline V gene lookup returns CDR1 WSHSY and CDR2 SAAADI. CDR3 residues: CASSEFSGGALDTQYF. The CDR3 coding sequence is TGCGCCAGCAGTGAGTTTTCCGGGGGGGCCTTAGATACGCAGTATTTT.

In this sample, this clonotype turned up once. CDR3 in amino acids: CASSIGDEQYF. The CDR3 DNA reads TGTGCCAGCAGTATAGGAGACGAGCAGTACTTC. This chain connects TRBV14 to TRBJ2-7; no clear D gene. This CDR3 region has 11 residues. The germline V gene has CDR1 SGHDN and CDR2 FVKESK. The ends were cut back, 6 bases at V and 5 bases at J, with 8 bases in the middle.

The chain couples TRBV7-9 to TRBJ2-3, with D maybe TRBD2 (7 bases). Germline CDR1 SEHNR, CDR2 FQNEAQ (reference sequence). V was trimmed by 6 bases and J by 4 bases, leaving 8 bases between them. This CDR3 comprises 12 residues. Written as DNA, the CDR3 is TGTGCCAGCAGGGGGGGGCCAGATACGCAGTATTTT. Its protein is CASRGGPDTQYF. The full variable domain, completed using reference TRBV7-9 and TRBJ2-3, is DTGVSQNPRHKITKRGQNVTFRCDPISEHNRLYWYRQTLGQGPEFLTYFQNEAQLEKSRLLSDRFSAERPKGSFSTLEIQRTEQGDSAMYLCASRGGPDTQYFGPGTRLTVL.

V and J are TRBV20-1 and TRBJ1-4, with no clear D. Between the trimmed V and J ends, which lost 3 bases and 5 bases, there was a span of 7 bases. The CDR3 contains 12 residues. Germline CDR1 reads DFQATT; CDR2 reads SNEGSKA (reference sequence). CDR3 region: CSARRQNEKLFF. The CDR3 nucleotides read TGCAGTGCTAGGAGGCAGAATGAAAAACTGTTTTTT.

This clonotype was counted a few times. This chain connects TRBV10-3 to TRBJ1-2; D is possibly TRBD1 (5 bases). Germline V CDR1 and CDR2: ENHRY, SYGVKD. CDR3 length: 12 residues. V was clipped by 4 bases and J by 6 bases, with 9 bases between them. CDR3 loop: CAISGQKDGYTF. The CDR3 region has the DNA TGTGCCATCAGTGGACAGAAAGATGGCTACACCTTC.

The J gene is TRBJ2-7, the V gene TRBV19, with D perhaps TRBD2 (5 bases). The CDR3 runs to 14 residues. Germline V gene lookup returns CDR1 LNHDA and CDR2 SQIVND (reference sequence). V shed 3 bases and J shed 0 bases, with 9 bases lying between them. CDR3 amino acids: CASSISSASYEQYF. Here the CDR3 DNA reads TGTGCCAGTAGTATCAGTAGCGCCTCCTACGAGCAGTACTTC.

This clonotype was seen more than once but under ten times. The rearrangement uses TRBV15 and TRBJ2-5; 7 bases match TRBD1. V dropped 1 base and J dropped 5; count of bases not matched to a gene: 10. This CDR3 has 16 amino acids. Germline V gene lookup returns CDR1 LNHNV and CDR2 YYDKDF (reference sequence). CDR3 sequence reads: CATSRGGTVGGETQYF. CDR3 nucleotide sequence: TGTGCCACCAGCAGAGGAGGGACAGTCGGCGGCGAGACCCAGTACTTC. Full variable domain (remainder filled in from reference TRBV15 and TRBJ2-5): DAMVIQNPRYQVTQFGKPVTLSCSQTLNHNVMYWYQQKSSQAPKLLFHYYDKDFNNEADTPDNFQSRRPNTSFCFLDIRSPGLGDTAMYLCATSRGGTVGGETQYFGPGTRLLVL.

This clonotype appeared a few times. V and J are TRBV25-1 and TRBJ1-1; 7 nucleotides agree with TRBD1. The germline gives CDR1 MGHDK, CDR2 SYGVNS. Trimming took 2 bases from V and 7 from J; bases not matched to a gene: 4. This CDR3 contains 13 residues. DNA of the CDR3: TGTGCCAGCAGTGAACCGGGACAGCGTGAAGCTTTCTTT. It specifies CASSEPGQREAFF.

The CDR3 reads CASRMKIMNTEAFF. Here the CDR3 DNA reads TGTGCCAGTAGAATGAAGATTATGAACACTGAAGCTTTCTTT. The chain has TRBV19 and TRBJ1-1; D is unresolved. V lost 6 bases and J 0 bases, leaving 11 bases between the germline ends. Germline loops: CDR1 LNHDA, CDR2 SQIVND (reference sequence). There are 14 residues in the CDR3. Drawing the rest from reference TRBV19 and TRBJ1-1, the complete variable domain is DGGITQSPKYLFRKEGQNVTLSCEQNLNHDAMYWYRQDPGQGLRLIYYSQIVNDFQKGDIAEGYSVSREKKESFPLTVTSAQKNPTAFYLCASRMKIMNTEAFFGQGTRLTVV.

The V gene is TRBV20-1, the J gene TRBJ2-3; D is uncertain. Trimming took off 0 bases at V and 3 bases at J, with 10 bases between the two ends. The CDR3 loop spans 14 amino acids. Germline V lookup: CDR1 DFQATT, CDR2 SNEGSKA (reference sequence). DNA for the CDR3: TGCAGTGCTAGAGATCATGTACGTACAGATACGCAGTATTTT. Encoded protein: CSARDHVRTDTQYF.

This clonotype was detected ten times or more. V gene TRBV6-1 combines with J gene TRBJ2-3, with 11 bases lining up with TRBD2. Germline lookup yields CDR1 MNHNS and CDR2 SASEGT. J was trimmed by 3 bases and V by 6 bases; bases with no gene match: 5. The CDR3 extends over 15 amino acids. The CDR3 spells CASREGLAETDTQYF. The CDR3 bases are TGTGCCAGCAGGGAGGGACTAGCGGAAACAGATACGCAGTATTTT.

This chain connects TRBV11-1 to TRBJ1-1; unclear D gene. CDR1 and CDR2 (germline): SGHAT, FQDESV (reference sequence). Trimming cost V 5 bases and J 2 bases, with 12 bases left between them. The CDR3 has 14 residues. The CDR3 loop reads CASSPGQQNTEAFF. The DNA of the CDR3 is TGTGCCAGCAGCCCCGGGCAGCAAAACACTGAAGCTTTCTTT. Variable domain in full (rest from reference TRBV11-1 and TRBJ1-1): EAEVAQSPRYKITEKSQAVAFWCDPISGHATLYWYRQILGQGPELLVQFQDESVVDDSQLPKDRFSAERLKGVDSTLKIQPAELGDSAMYLCASSPGQQNTEAFFGQGTRLTVV.

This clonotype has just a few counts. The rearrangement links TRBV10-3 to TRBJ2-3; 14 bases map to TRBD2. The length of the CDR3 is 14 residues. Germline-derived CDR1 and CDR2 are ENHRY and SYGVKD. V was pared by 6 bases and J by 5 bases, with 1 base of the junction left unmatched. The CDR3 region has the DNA TGTGCCATCAGCGGGACTAGCGGGGGAGATACGCAGTATTTT. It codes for CAISGTSGGDTQYF.

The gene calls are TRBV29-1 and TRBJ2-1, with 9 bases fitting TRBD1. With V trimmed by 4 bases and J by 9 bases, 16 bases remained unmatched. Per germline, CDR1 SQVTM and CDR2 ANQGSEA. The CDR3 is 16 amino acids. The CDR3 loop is CSVVMATGGGLSEQFF. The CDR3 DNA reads TGCAGCGTTGTAATGGCTACAGGGGGCGGTCTGAGTGAGCAGTTCTTC.

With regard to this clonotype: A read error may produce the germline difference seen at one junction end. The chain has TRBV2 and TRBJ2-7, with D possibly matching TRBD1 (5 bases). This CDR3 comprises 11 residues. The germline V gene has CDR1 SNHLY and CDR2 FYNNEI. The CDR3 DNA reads TGTGCCGGCAGTTTGGGGCACGAGCTGTACTTC. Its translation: CAGSLGHELYF.